This T cell receptor (beta chain) was documented in a study of blood T cell repertoires in COVID-19. The wider study: Specimens from acute and convalescent COVID-19 originated in the United States, Italy and Spain. Sources were T cells, B-cell-depleted T cells, or PBMCs; the material itself was cDNA or gDNA.

This clone showed up just once. V shed 4 bases and J 3 bases; nucleotides not matched to a gene: 6. This CDR3 has 16 residues. CDR1 and CDR2 from the germline V gene are SGHVS and FNYEAQ. Original processing notes: By means of reference gene primer amplification, nucleated cell counts were estimated. Data came from immunoSEQ multiplex PCR; TCRdb stores just in-frame clones and leaves some out. D and trimming come from the DNA, and the V and J calls and clone size come from that table. The sample lists around 75,000 clones, roughly 89% occurring once. Sequencing was done on a sample of peripheral blood. This sequence joins TRBV7-6 and TRBJ2-3, with TRBD1 matching over 11 bases. This receptor was obtained from a man aged 55-75 years with acute or convalescent COVID-19. CDR3 sequence: CASSSDRGRGTDTQYF. Here the CDR3 DNA reads TGTGCCAGCAGCTCGGACAGGGGGCGCGGTACAGATACGCAGTATTTT.